This TCR beta chain was sequenced in a study of T cells in tuberculosis. Measured with immunoSEQ multiplex PCR; TCRdb has only the in-frame clones, and not every one. The sample records 30,000 to 35,000 clones, around 90% being singletons. The time point denotes: new active TB diagnosis, blood taken before or within 7 days of starting treatment. The sequence was obtained from an adult with tuberculosis. This sample comprised PBMCs, obtained at tuberculosis diagnosis.

The CDR3 DNA sequence: TGTGCCAGCAGCCTCCACAGGGGCACCGAGACCCAGTACTTC. Residues: CASSLHRGTETQYF. The chain carries TRBV14 and TRBJ2-5; 7 positions match TRBD1. The trim removed 4 bases at V and 5 bases at J, leaving 7 bases unmatched. CDR1 and CDR2 (germline): SGHDN, FVKESK. The length of the CDR3 is 14 residues.